The table lists the clone carrying this T cell receptor (beta chain) with a few counts. In TCRdb, the RT-PCR reads were re-called with MiXCR into one record per CDR3 protein. The sample carries about 200,000 distinct CDR3 sequences, around two fifths recorded once. This specimen comes from a study of patients and donors after allogeneic stem cell transplantation. J lost 4 bases, V lost 4 bases, and 9 bases had no gene match. The CDR3 spans 16 residues. This clonotype originated in a human donor who was either an allogeneic HSCT recipient or a stem cell or donor lymphocyte infusion donor (not recorded which). It is not recorded whose cells these are; they may come from a transplant donor. Material for sequencing was blood, either unsorted or a sorted T cell fraction (not recorded which). J is TRBJ1-1 and V is TRBV12-3 or TRBV12-4; 10 nucleotides match TRBD1. For the CDR3, the DNA is TGTGCCAGCAGTTCCCTGCGGACAGGGGGGAGCACTGAAGCTTTCTTT. The encoded protein is CASSSLRTGGSTEAFF.